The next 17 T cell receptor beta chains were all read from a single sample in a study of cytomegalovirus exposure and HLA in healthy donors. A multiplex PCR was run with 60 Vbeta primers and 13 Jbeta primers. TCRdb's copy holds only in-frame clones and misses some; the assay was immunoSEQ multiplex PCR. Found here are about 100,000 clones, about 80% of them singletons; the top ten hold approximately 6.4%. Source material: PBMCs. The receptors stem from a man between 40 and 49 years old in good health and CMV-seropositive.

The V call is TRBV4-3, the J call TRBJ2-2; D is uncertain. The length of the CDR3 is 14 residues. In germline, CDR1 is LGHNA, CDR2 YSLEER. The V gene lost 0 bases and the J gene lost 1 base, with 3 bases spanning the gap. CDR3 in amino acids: CASSQERNTGELFF. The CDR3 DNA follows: TGCGCCAGCAGCCAAGAGAGGAACACCGGGGAGCTGTTTTTT.

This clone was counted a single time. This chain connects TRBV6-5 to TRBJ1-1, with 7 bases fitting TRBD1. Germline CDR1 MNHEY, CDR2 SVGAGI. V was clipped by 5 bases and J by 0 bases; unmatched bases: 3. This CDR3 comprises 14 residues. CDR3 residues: CASSGQAMNTEAFF. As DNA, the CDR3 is TGTGCCAGCAGTGGACAGGCCATGAACACTGAAGCTTTCTTT.

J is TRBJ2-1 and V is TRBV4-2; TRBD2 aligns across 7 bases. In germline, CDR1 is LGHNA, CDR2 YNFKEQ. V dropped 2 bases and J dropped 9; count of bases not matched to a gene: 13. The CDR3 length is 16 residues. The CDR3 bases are TGTGCCAGCAGCCAAACCTCACGGGCTAGCGGTGGTGAGCAGTTCTTC. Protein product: CASSQTSRASGGEQFF.

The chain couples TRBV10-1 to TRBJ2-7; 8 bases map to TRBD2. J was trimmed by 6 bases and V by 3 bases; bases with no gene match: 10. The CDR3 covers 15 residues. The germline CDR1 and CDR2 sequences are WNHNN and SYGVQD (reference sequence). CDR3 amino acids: CASSDDAGGDGEQYF. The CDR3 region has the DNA TGCGCCAGCAGTGACGATGCGGGAGGTGATGGCGAGCAGTACTTC.

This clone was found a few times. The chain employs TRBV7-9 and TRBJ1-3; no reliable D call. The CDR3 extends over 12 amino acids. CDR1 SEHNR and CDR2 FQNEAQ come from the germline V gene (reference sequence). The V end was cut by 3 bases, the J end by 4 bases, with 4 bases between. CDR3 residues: CASSFGGNTIYF. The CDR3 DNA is TGTGCCAGCAGCTTTGGCGGAAACACCATATATTTT.

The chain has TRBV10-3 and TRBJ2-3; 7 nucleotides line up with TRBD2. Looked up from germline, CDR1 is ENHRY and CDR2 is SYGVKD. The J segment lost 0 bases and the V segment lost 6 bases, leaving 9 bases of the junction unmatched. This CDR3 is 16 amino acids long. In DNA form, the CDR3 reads TGTGCCATCAGCCTTACTAGCGTCCCGAGCACAGATACGCAGTATTTT. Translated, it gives CAISLTSVPSTDTQYF.

The CDR3 region is CASSQDLPGLAGNYEQYF. As DNA, the CDR3 is TGTGCCAGCAGCCAGGACCTCCCCGGACTAGCGGGAAACTACGAGCAGTACTTC. The chain uses TRBV4-2 and TRBJ2-7; 12 bases are shared with TRBD2. This CDR3 is built from 18 residues. After removal of 3 bases from V and 3 bases from J, the junction contained 12 bases not matched to a gene. CDR1 LGHNA and CDR2 YNFKEQ come from the germline V gene.

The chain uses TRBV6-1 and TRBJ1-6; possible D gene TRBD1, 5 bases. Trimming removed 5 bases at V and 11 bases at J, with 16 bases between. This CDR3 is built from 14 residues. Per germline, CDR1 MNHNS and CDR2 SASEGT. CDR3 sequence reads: CASSPLETVTPLHF. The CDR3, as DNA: TGTGCCAGCAGTCCTCTAGAGACAGTGACACCCCTCCACTTT.

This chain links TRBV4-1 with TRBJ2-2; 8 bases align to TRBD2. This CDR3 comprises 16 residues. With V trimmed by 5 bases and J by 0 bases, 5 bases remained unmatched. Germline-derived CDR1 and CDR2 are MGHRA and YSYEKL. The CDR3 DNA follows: TGCGCCAGCAGCTTTAAGCGGGGGACGAACACCGGGGAGCTGTTTTTT. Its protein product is CASSFKRGTNTGELFF.

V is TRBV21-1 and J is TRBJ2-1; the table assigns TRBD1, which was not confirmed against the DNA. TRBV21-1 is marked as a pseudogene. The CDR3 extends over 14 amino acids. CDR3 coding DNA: TGTGCCAGCAGCAAAGGGGCATCCTACAATGAGCAGTTCTTC. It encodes CASSKGASYNEQFF.

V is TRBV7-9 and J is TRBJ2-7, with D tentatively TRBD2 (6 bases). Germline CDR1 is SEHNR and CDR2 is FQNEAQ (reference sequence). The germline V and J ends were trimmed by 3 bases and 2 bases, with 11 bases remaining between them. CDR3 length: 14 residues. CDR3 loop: CASSFQAGPYEQYF. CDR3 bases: TGTGCCAGCAGCTTTCAGGCGGGGCCCTACGAGCAGTACTTC.

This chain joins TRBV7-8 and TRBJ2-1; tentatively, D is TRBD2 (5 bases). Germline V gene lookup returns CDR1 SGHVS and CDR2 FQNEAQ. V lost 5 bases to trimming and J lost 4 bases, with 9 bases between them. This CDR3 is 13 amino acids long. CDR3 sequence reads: CASSPREYNEQFF. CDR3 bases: TGTGCCAGCAGCCCCCGGGAATACAATGAGCAGTTCTTC.

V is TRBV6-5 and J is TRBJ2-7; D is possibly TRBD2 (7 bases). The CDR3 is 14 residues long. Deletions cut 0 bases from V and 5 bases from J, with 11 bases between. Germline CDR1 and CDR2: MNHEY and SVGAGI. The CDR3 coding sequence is TGTGCCAGCAGTTACTCGGGGGGGGCGCACGAGCAGTACTTC. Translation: CASSYSGGAHEQYF.

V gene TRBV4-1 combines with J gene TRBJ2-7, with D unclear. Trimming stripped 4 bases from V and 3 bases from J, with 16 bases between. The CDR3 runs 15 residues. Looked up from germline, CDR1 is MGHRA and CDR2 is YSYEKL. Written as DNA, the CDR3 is TGCGCCAGCAGCCCGTCAATGGCGTCAGGCTACGAGCAGTACTTC. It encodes CASSPSMASGYEQYF.

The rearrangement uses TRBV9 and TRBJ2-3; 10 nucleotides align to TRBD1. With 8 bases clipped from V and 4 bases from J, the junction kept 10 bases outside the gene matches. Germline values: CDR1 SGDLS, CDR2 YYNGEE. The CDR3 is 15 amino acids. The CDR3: CASTRQGASSDTQYF. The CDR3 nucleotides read TGTGCCAGTACCCGACAGGGGGCCTCGTCAGATACGCAGTATTTT.

CDR3 residues: CASSPLAGNTGELFF. The CDR3 coding sequence is TGTGCCAGCAGCCCACTAGCGGGAAACACCGGGGAGCTGTTTTTT. The chain couples TRBV7-6 to TRBJ2-2, with TRBD2 identical over 10 bases. The CDR3 covers 15 residues. The J segment lost 2 bases and the V segment lost 5 bases, leaving 2 bases of the junction unmatched. Germline CDR1 and CDR2: SGHVS and FNYEAQ.

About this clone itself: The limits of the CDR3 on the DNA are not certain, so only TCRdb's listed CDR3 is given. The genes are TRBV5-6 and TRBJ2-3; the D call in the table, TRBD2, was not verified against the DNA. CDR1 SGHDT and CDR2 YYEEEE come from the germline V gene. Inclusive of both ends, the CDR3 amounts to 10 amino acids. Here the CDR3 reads CASSFGRGIF.